This entry is about one T cell receptor beta chain. This sample was taken from a study of cytomegalovirus exposure and HLA in healthy donors. Trimming left V 4 bases short and J 5 bases short, with 19 bases between. The CDR3 is 15 residues long. Germline loops: CDR1 SGDLS, CDR2 YYNGEE. The PCR employed 60 Vbeta primers together with 13 Jbeta primers. TCRdb's copy holds only in-frame clones and misses some; the assay was immunoSEQ multiplex PCR. Of roughly 130,000 clones in the sample, 70% to 85% are singletons; the top ten hold roughly 1.2%. The chain employs TRBV9 and TRBJ2-7; the D gene is possibly TRBD2 (6 bases). This clonotype was obtained from a boy aged 5-17 years in good health and CMV-seronegative. The sequencing input was PBMCs. DNA for the CDR3: TGTGCCAGCAGCCGGTACTCCGCGGAGGGCGACGAGCAGTACTTC. This sequence encodes CASSRYSAEGDEQYF.